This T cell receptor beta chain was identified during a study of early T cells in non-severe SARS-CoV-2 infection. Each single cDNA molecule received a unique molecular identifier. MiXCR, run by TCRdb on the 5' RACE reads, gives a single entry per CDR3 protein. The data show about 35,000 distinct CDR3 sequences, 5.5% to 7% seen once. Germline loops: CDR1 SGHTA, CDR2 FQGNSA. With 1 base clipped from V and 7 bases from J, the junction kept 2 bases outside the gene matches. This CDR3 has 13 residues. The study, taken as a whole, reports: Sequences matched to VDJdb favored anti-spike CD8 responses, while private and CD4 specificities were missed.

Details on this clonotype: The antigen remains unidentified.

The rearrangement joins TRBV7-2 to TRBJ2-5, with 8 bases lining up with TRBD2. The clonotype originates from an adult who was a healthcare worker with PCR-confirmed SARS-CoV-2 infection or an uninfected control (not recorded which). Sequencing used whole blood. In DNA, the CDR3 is TGTGCCAGCAGCTTAGTTCGGGAGGGGACCCAGTACTTC. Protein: CASSLVREGTQYF.